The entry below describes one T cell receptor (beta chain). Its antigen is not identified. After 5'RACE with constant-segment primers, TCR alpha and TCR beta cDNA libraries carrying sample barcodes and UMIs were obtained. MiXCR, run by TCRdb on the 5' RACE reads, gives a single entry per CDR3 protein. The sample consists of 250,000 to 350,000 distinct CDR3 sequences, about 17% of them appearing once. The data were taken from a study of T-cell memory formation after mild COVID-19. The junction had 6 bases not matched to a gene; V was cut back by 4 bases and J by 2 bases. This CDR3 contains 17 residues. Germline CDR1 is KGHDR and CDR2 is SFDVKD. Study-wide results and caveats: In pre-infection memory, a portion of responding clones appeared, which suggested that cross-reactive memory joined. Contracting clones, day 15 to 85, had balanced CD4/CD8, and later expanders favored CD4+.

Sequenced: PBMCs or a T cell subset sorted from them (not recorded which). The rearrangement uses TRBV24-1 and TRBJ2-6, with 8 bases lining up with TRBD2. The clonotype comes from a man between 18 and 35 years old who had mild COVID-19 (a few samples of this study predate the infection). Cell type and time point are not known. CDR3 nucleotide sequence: TGTGCCACCAGTGACCGGGAGGGAAGGGCTGGGGCCAACGTCCTGACTTTC. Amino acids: CATSDREGRAGANVLTF.